This TCR beta chain comes out of a study of cytomegalovirus exposure and HLA in healthy donors. Study context: The 666 first-cohort repertoires shared a platform with the roughly 130 validation repertoires, as reported in a later analysis.

Study-wide findings and caveats: The study put some 150 TCR beta chains on its list as cytomegalovirus-associated. It was found in a later analysis that first-cohort TCR clusters tended to co-occur in the 95 to 150 validation repertoires. Most sequenced TCRs were rare (though some public TCRs occurred in many donors).

Germline loops: CDR1 SEHNR, CDR2 FQNEAQ (reference sequence). The CDR3 length is 12 residues. Trimming left V 6 bases short and J 7 bases short, with 12 bases between. Regarding this clone: The antigen is undetermined.

Here immunoSEQ multiplex PCR was the method, and the copy in TCRdb shows in-frame clones only, minus some. The sample contains about 79,000 clones, over 85% of which appear only once. The V and J genes are TRBV7-9 and TRBJ1-2; D uncertain. The sample comprised PBMCs. The sequence derives from a woman in her thirties in good health and CMV-seronegative. The CDR3 spells CASRAVDRGYTF. CDR3 coding DNA: TGTGCCAGCAGGGCGGTTGATCGTGGCTACACCTTC.